The next 6 T cell receptor beta chains were all read from a single sample in a study of graft-versus-host responses after intestinal transplantation. Repertoires were generated with immunoSEQ multiplex PCR, while TCRdb's copy carries only in-frame clones and drops some. The data contain about 93,000 clones, 85% to 95% of them seen just once; the ten biggest clones take up roughly 0.49%. The antigens of these receptors remain unknown. The specimen was unstimulated CD8+ T cells sorted from spleen or lymph node cells, collected before intestinal transplant. The receptors shown here come from a human donor who received an intestinal transplant.

The chain joins TRBV21-1 to TRBJ1-5; the table assigns TRBD1, which was not confirmed against the DNA. TRBV21-1 represents a pseudogene. The CDR3 covers 15 residues. CDR3 in amino acids: CASSGHRVDNQPQHF. The CDR3 DNA reads TGTGCCAGCAGCGGACACAGAGTTGACAATCAGCCCCAGCATTTT.

This CDR3 is CASSTGIPRFGAFF. CDR3 DNA: TGTGCCAGTAGTACAGGGATCCCACGGTTTGGAGCTTTCTTT. The chain combines TRBV19 with TRBJ1-1; a possible D gene is TRBD1 (5 bases). V gave up 4 bases and J gave up 10 bases, with 19 bases separating them. The CDR3 runs 14 residues. Per germline, CDR1 LNHDA and CDR2 SQIVND (reference sequence).

The chain has TRBV30 and TRBJ2-1, with TRBD1 identical over 10 bases. CDR1 is GTSNPN and CDR2 is SVGIG in the germline V gene (reference sequence). With 5 bases clipped from V and 8 bases from J, the junction kept 9 bases outside the gene matches. The CDR3 totals 14 residues. CDR3 bases: TGTGCCTGGGCTACCGGGACAGGGGACTATGAGCAGTTCTTC. Amino acids: CAWATGTGDYEQFF. Combining the CDR3 with reference TRBV30 and TRBJ2-1 gives the whole variable domain SQTIHQWPATLVQPVGSPLSLECTVEGTSNPNLYWYRQAAGRGLQLLFYSVGIGQISSEVPQNLSASRPQDRQFILSSKKLLLSDSGFYLCAWATGTGDYEQFFGPGTRLTVL.

The chain recombines TRBV29-1 with TRBJ2-2; tentatively, D is TRBD1 (6 bases). Trimming cost V 4 bases and J 0 bases, with 6 bases left between them. This CDR3 is built from 13 residues. Germline V lookup: CDR1 SQVTM, CDR2 ANQGSEA. CDR3 sequence reads: CSVGTANTGELFF. The CDR3 bases are TGCAGCGTTGGGACAGCGAACACCGGGGAGCTGTTTTTT.

This clone was seen more than once but under ten times. J is TRBJ1-5 and V is TRBV7-9; maybe TRBD1 (6 bases). CDR1 SEHNR and CDR2 FQNEAQ come from the germline V gene (reference sequence). V lost 6 bases and J lost 1, with 13 bases in between. The CDR3 is 15 amino acids. The CDR3 protein is CASSLAGASNQPQHF. The CDR3 bases are TGTGCCAGCAGTCTAGCGGGGGCGAGCAATCAGCCCCAGCATTTT.

The V and J genes are TRBV5-4 and TRBJ2-7, with TRBD1 matching 12 bases. This CDR3 has 19 residues. Unmatched junction bases numbered 11, after V lost 0 bases and J lost 1 base. CDR1 is SGHNT and CDR2 is YYREEE in the germline V gene (reference sequence). CDR3 region: CASSLGSPGTGGQSYEQYF. The DNA of the CDR3 is TGTGCCAGCAGCTTGGGTAGTCCCGGGACAGGGGGCCAGTCCTACGAGCAGTACTTC.